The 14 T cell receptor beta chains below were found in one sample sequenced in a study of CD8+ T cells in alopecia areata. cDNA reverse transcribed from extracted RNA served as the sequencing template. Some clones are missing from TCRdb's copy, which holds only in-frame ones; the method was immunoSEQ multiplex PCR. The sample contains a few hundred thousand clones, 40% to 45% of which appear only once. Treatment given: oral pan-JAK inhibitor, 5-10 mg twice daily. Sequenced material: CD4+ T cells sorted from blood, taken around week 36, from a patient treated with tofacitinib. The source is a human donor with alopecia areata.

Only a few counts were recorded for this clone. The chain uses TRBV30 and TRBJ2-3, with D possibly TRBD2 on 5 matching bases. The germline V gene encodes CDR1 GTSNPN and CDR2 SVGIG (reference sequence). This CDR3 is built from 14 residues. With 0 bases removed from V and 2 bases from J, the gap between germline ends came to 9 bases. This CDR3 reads CAWSVGDYTDTQYF. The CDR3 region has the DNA TGTGCCTGGAGTGTTGGCGACTACACAGATACGCAGTATTTT.

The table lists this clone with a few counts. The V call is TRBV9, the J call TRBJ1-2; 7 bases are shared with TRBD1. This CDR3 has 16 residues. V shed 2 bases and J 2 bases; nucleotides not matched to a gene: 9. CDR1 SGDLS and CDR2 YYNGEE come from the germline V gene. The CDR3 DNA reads TGTGCCAGCAGCGTTGGGGGGACAGCCGTGAACTATGGCTACACCTTC. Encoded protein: CASSVGGTAVNYGYTF.

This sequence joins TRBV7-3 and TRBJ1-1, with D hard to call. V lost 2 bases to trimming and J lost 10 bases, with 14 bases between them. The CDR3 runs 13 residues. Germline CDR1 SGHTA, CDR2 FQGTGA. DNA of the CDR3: TGTGCCAGCAGCTTAGGTCTGGGAGGAGGAGCTTTCTTT. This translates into CASSLGLGGGAFF.

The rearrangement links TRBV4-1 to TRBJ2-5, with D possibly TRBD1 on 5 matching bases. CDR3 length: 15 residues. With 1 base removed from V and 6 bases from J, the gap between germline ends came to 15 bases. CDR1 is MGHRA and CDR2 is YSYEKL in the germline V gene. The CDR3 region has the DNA TGCGCCAGCAGCCAAGTATCAGGGAAGCAACAGACCCAGTACTTC. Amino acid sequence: CASSQVSGKQQTQYF.

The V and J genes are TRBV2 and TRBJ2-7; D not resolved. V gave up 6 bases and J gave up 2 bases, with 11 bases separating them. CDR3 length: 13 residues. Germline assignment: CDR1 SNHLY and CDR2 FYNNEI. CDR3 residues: CASSPPRAYEQYF. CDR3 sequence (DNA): TGTGCCAGCAGCCCTCCCCGGGCCTACGAGCAGTACTTC.

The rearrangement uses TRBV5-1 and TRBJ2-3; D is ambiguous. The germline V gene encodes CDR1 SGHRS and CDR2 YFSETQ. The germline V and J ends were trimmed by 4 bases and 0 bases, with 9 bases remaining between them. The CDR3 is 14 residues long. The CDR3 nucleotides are TGCGCCAGCAGCGACCCGGGCAGCACAGATACGCAGTATTTT. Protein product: CASSDPGSTDTQYF.

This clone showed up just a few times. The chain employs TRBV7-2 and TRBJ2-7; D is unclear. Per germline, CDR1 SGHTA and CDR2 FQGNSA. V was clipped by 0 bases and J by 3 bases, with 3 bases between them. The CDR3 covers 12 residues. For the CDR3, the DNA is TGTGCCAGCAGCTTAGCGAACTACGAGCAGTACTTC. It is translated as CASSLANYEQYF.

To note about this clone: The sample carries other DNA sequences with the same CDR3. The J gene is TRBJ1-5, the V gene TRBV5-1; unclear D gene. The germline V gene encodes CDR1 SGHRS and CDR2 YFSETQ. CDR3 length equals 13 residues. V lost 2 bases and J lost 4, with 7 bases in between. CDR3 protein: CASSFSGNQPQHF. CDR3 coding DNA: TGCGCCAGCAGCTTTTCCGGGAATCAGCCCCAGCATTTT. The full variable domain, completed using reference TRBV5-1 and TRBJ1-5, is KAGVTQTPRYLIKTRGQQVTLSCSPISGHRSVSWYQQTPGQGLQFLFEYFSETQRNKGNFPGRFSGRQFSNSRSEMNVSTLELGDSALYLCASSFSGNQPQHFGDGTRLSIL.

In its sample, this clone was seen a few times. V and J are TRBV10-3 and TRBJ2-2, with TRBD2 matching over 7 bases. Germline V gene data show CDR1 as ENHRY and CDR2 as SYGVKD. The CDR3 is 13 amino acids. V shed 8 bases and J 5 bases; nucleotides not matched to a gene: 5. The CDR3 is CAIAQGGTGELFF. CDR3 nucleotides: TGTGCCATCGCCCAGGGAGGGACCGGGGAGCTGTTTTTT.

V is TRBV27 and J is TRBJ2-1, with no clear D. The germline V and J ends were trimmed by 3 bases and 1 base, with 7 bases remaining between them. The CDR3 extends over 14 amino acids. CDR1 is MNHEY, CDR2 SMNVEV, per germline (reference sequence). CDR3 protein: CASSFYPSYNEQFF. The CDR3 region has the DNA TGTGCCAGCAGTTTCTACCCTTCCTACAATGAGCAGTTCTTC.

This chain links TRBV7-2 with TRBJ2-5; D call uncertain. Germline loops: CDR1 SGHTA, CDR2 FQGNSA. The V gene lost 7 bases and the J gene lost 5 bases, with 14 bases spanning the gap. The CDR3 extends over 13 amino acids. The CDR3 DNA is TGTGCCAGCACCCGAGGTGGCCCTGAGACCCAGTACTTC. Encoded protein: CASTRGGPETQYF. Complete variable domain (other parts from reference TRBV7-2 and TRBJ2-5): GAGVSQSPSNKVTEKGKDVELRCDPISGHTALYWYRQSLGQGLEFLIYFQGNSAPDKSGLPSDRFSAERTGGSVSTLTIQRTQQEDSAVYLCASTRGGPETQYFGPGTRLLVL.

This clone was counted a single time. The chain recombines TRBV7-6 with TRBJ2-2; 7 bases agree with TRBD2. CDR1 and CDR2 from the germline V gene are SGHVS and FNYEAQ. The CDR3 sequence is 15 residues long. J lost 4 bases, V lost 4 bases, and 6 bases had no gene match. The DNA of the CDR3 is TGTGCCAGCAGCTGGGGCGGGAGTACCACCGGGGAGCTGTTTTTT. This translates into CASSWGGSTTGELFF.

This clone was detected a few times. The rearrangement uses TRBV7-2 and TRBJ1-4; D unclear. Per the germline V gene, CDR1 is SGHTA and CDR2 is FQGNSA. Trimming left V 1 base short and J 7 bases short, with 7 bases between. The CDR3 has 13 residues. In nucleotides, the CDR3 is TGTGCCAGCAGCTTAGATAGGTTTGAAAAACTGTTTTTT. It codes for CASSLDRFEKLFF.

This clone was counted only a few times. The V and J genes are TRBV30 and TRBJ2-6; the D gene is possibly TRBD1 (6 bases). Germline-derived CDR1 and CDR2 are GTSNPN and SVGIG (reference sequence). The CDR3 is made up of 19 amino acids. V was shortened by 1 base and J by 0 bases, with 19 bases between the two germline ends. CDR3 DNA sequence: TGTGCCTGGAGTGCCTACCGACCGGGACACAGCTCTGGGGCCAACGTCCTGACTTTC. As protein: CAWSAYRPGHSSGANVLTF. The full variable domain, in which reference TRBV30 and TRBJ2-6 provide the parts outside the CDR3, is SQTIHQWPATLVQPVGSPLSLECTVEGTSNPNLYWYRQAAGRGLQLLFYSVGIGQISSEVPQNLSASRPQDRQFILSSKKLLLSDSGFYLCAWSAYRPGHSSGANVLTFGAGSRLTVL.